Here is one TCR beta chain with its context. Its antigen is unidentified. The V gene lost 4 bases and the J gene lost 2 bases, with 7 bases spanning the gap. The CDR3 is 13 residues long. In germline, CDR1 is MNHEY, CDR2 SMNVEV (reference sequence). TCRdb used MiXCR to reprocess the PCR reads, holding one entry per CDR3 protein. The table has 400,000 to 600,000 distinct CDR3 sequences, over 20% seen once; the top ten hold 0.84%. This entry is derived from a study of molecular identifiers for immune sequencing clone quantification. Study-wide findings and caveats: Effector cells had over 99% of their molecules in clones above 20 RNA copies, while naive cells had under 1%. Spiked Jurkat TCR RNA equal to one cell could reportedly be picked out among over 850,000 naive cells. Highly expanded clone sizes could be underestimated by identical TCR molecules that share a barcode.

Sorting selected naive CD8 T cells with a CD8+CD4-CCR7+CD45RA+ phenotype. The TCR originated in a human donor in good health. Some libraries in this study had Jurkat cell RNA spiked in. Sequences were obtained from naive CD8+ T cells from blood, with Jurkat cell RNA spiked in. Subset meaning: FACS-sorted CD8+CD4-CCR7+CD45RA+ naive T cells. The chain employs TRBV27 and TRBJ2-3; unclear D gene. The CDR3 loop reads CASSWGNTDTQYF. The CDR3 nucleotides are TGTGCCAGCAGTTGGGGAAACACAGATACGCAGTATTTT.